The present entry profiles one T cell receptor (beta chain) with its context. Its antigen is unknown. A read error may be the cause here, since a much bigger clone is one base away. The data stem from a study of T-cell reconstitution after alpha-beta-depleted transplantation in children. Notes on the study in general: It was newly produced T cells that mostly accounted for T-cell counts and diversity one year after transplant.

The library targeted TCRbeta and was prepared with unique molecular identifiers. Via MiXCR, TCRdb re-called the PCR reads, giving one row per CDR3 protein. The sample lists a few hundred thousand distinct CDR3 sequences, over 9.5% occurring once. Germline V gene sequence: CDR1 SGHTA, CDR2 FQGTGA. The CDR3 contains 15 residues. Trimming cost V 6 bases and J 9 bases; bases outside gene matches: 7. This receptor was taken from a boy in the first two years of life with acute myeloid leukemia, due to receive a stem cell transplant. The sample here was PBMCs, taken before TCRalphabeta/CD19-depleted stem cell transplant. This chain joins TRBV7-3 and TRBJ2-1; TRBD2 agrees at 14 bases. The CDR3 reads CASRSRLAGGGEQFF. CDR3 DNA sequence: TGTGCCAGCAGGTCACGACTAGCGGGAGGGGGTGAGCAGTTCTTC. Filled out from reference TRBV7-3 and TRBJ2-1, the complete variable domain reads GAGVSQTPSNKVTEKGKYVELRCDPISGHTALYWYRQSLGQGPEFLIYFQGTGAADDSGLPNDRFFAVRPEGSVSTLKIQRTERGDSAVYLCASRSRLAGGGEQFFGPGTRLTVL.